A single sample gave rise to the 14 T cell receptor beta chains below, sequenced in a study of cytomegalovirus exposure and HLA in healthy donors. The PCR had 60 Vbeta and 13 Jbeta primers. Profiled with immunoSEQ multiplex PCR; TCRdb holds only in-frame clones, not every one. The sample has under 150,000 clones, about 80% seen once. The sequenced sample was PBMCs. These receptors originate from a girl aged 2-15 years in good health and CMV-seronegative.

The V gene is TRBV19, the J gene TRBJ1-2; possible D gene TRBD1, 6 bases. With 4 bases removed from V and 3 bases from J, the gap between germline ends came to 9 bases. This CDR3 contains 13 residues. CDR1 LNHDA and CDR2 SQIVND come from the germline V gene (reference sequence). This CDR3 is CASSNTGHYGYTF. The CDR3 DNA sequence: TGTGCCAGTAGTAATACAGGGCACTATGGCTACACCTTC.

This sequence joins TRBV27 and TRBJ2-7; 8 bases are a match to TRBD2. V lost 9 bases, J lost 6 bases, and 16 bases stayed unmatched. Germline V gene lookup returns CDR1 MNHEY and CDR2 SMNVEV (reference sequence). The CDR3 loop spans 15 amino acids. CDR3 in DNA: TGTGCCAGTCGTCCAAAGTGGGGACTAGGTTTCGAGCAGTACTTC. Encoded protein: CASRPKWGLGFEQYF.

Remarks on this clone: One junction end does not reproduce the germline sequence, and a read error may be involved. The rearrangement links TRBV4-3 to TRBJ2-1; D is uncertain. The CDR3 contains 15 residues. Germline V gene data show CDR1 as LGHNA and CDR2 as YSLEER. The CDR3 region has the DNA TGCGCCAGCACCCAATCCCGGGTATCCAACAATGAGCAGTTCTTC. It is translated as CASTQSRVSNNEQFF.

For this clone: Germline is not matched at one junction end, which may reflect a read error. The rearrangement joins TRBV7-9 to TRBJ2-7; tentatively, D is TRBD1 (5 bases). This CDR3 has 13 residues. Per germline, CDR1 SEHNR and CDR2 FQNEAQ (reference sequence). In DNA, the CDR3 is TGTGCCAGCAGCTTAGCGGGTGGGGCAGCACGCGGCTTC. It yields the protein CASSLAGGAARGF. Full variable domain (rest looked up from reference TRBV7-9 and TRBJ2-7): DTGVSQNPRHKITKRGQNVTFRCDPISEHNRLYWYRQTLGQGPEFLTYFQNEAQLEKSRLLSDRFSAERPKGSFSTLEIQRTEQGDSAMYLCASSLAGGAARGFGPGTRLTVT.

This rearrangement joins TRBV5-8 to TRBJ2-5; 7 bases agree with TRBD2. Germline V CDR1 and CDR2: SGHTS, YDEGEE. The CDR3 is made up of 17 amino acids. The V and J ends lost 2 bases and 4 bases, in that order; junction bases with no gene match: 14. The DNA of the CDR3 is TGTGCCAGCAGCTTCGGTAGGGACTATGTTGGGGGAGAGACCCAGTACTTC. It yields the protein CASSFGRDYVGGETQYF.

The J gene is TRBJ2-3, the V gene TRBV7-3; 9 nucleotides align to TRBD2. Trimming cost V 1 base and J 0 bases; bases outside gene matches: 5. This CDR3 is built from 17 residues. Looked up from germline, CDR1 is SGHTA and CDR2 is FQGTGA. The CDR3, as DNA: TGTGCCAGCAGCTTAAGCCCGACTAGCGGTAGCACAGATACGCAGTATTTT. Protein sequence: CASSLSPTSGSTDTQYF.

This clone has just one count. The chain uses TRBV7-9 and TRBJ2-1; D possibly corresponds to TRBD2 (5 bases). CDR3 length: 16 amino acids. The V and J ends lost 1 base and 2 bases respectively, with 12 bases between them. The germline V gene has CDR1 SEHNR and CDR2 FQNEAQ (reference sequence). The CDR3 DNA sequence: TGTGCCAGCAGCTTAGTCGGGGAGATGACCTACAATGAGCAGTTCTTC. Translation: CASSLVGEMTYNEQFF.

J is TRBJ1-6 and V is TRBV6-5; D may be TRBD1 (5 bases). CDR3 length: 14 residues. Trimming removed 5 bases from V and 7 bases from J, with 12 bases in between. Germline-derived CDR1 and CDR2 are MNHEY and SVGAGI. The CDR3 region is CASSRTSSNSPLHF. The DNA for the CDR3 is TGTGCCAGCAGTAGGACATCCAGCAATTCACCCCTCCACTTT.

This sequence joins TRBV7-2 and TRBJ2-3; 10 bases align to TRBD2. Germline CDR1 is SGHTA and CDR2 is FQGNSA. This CDR3 is 15 amino acids long. Losses at the gene ends were 5 bases for V and 4 bases for J; bases not matched to a gene: 6. CDR3 region: CASSNLAGVADTQYF. For the CDR3, the DNA is TGTGCCAGCAGCAACCTAGCGGGGGTTGCAGATACGCAGTATTTT.

CDR3 region: CASSAGGAGETQYF. CDR3 nucleotides: TGTGCCAGCAGTGCGGGGGGGGCCGGGGAGACCCAGTACTTC. The chain recombines TRBV6-1 with TRBJ2-5, with 8 nucleotides matching TRBD2. This CDR3 spans 14 amino acids. J gave up 5 bases and V 4 bases, and 6 bases lay outside the gene matches. Per germline, CDR1 MNHNS and CDR2 SASEGT.

V usage is TRBV6-1 and J usage is TRBJ1-2, with TRBD1 as a possible D gene (5 bases). This CDR3 has 15 amino acids. Germline CDR1 is MNHNS and CDR2 is SASEGT. The V gene lost 7 bases and the J gene lost 4 bases, with 19 bases spanning the gap. The CDR3 DNA reads as TGTGCCAGCACCAAAGGGCGCGATGGGGCCTATGGCTACACCTTC. It yields the protein CASTKGRDGAYGYTF.

The chain employs TRBV29-1 and TRBJ1-4; 9 nucleotides agree with TRBD1. The CDR3 consists of 13 residues. Germline V lookup: CDR1 SQVTM, CDR2 ANQGSEA. V was clipped by 7 bases and J by 6 bases; unmatched bases: 6. CDR3 protein: CSAGDRVDEKLFF. CDR3 coding DNA: TGCAGCGCGGGGGACAGGGTAGATGAAAAACTGTTTTTT.

This rearrangement joins TRBV11-1 to TRBJ1-1; 8 nucleotides agree with TRBD1. The CDR3 spans 15 residues. Germline CDR1 SGHAT, CDR2 FQDESV (reference sequence). Losses at the gene ends were 3 bases for V and 5 bases for J; bases not matched to a gene: 8. The CDR3 spells CASSFSGGPGTEAFF. The CDR3 DNA reads as TGTGCCAGCAGCTTCTCAGGGGGCCCGGGAACTGAAGCTTTCTTT.

The chain carries TRBV19 and TRBJ2-3; D perhaps matches TRBD2 (5 bases). CDR1 is LNHDA and CDR2 is SQIVND in the germline V gene (reference sequence). Deletions cut 5 bases from V and 1 base from J, with 10 bases between. The CDR3 contains 14 residues. The CDR3 here is CASSVLRGTDTQYF. CDR3 nucleotide sequence: TGTGCCAGTAGTGTATTGAGGGGCACAGATACGCAGTATTTT.